A selection of T cell receptor beta chains follows, all from one sample in a study of blood T cell repertoires in COVID-19. Assay used: immunoSEQ multiplex PCR; TCRdb lists only in-frame clones, some missing. The sample includes about 21,000 clones, around 82% of them seen just once. Source material: peripheral blood. Source of these receptors: a man between 35 and 55 years old with acute or convalescent COVID-19. CDR3s include the opening cysteine and the closing phenylalanine or tryptophan.

TRBJ1-3,TRBV7-6,16,CASSLGPTGSGNTIYF
TRBJ2-2,TRBV24-1,13,CATNSGNTGELFF
TRBJ2-2,TRBV29-1,15,CSVESRQGTTGELFF
TRBJ1-4,TRBV15,14,CATSRGQGGEKLFF
TRBJ2-3,TRBV21-1,16,CASSKVSSGRSWTQYF
TRBJ2-5,TRBV19,14,CASSIGTDQETQYF
TRBJ2-2,TRBV15,16,CATSTLTSGRTGELFF
TRBJ1-5,TRBV7-2,15,CASSKERGVHQPQHF
TRBJ1-4,TRBV18,14,CASSKDRGREKLFF
TRBJ2-7,TRBV11-3,13,CASSLAPRYEQYF
TRBJ1-5,TRBV3-1/TRBV3-2,12,CASGGVDQPQHF
TRBJ1-2,TRBV13,16,CASSLAPGQGSLGYTF
TRBJ1-5,TRBV12-3/TRBV12-4,13,CASSLDSHQPQHF
TRBJ2-1,TRBV11-2,15,CASSPPRAGGNEQFF
TRBJ1-2,TRBV6-6,13,CASSSRGGHGYTF
TRBJ2-5,TRBV7-3,14,CASSLTDSQETQYF
TRBJ1-2,TRBV6-5,15,CASSPGEGSPYGYTF
TRBJ1-2,TRBV10-3,14,CAISESRTGDGYTF
TRBJ2-1,TRBV5-4,15,CASSLALAGINEQFF
TRBJ1-2,TRBV6-5,15,CASCTLDRPNYGYTF
TRBJ2-5,TRBV15,14,CATSRLGGFETQYF
TRBJ2-3,TRBV5-8,18,CASSFFRDRGSLTDTQYF
TRBJ2-1,TRBV7-2,15,CASSLVGQMYNEQFF
TRBJ2-1,TRBV5-6,16,CASSRATGTGGNEQFF
TRBJ1-1,TRBV19,15,CASSIRQRPNTEAFF
TRBJ1-2,TRBV27,15,CASSHGTDLNYGYTF
TRBJ1-4,TRBV7-2,13,CASLSGPNEKLFF
TRBJ2-5,TRBV10-3,16,CAISDRDRGARETQYF
TRBJ1-4,TRBV7-9,16,CASSPSGQATNEKLFF
TRBJ1-5,TRBV19,14,CASRPDRDSQPQHF
TRBJ2-2,TRBV30,16,CAWKGAAGSLSGELFF
TRBJ2-7,TRBV7-9,17,CASSLGLLVGTNYEQYF
TRBJ1-1,TRBV5-1,14,CASSSLTENTEAFF
TRBJ1-1,TRBV19,15,CASSIGGGVKTEAFF
TRBJ2-7,TRBV9,13,CASSVGRGRKQYF
TRBJ1-2,TRBV5-1,15,CASSLDPDTNYGYTF
TRBJ1-1,TRBV19,13,CASSKTGWAEAFF
TRBJ2-3,TRBV11-2,15,CASRRLASFGDTQYF
TRBJ2-5,TRBV19,15,CASSIRTGTQETQYF
TRBJ1-2,TRBV27,15,CASSFFGTSPYGYTF
TRBJ2-1,TRBV6-1,16,CASSEVAGRGGDEQFF
TRBJ1-4,TRBV19,13,CASNNGGFEKLFF
TRBJ2-1,TRBV9,14,CASSISTGGGEQFF
TRBJ2-1,TRBV9,14,CASSVREGLNEQFF
TRBJ2-7,TRBV27,17,CASRRNPSGGATYEQYF
TRBJ1-5,TRBV3-1/TRBV3-2,14,CASSHRGGNQPQHF
TRBJ1-3,TRBV5-4,15,CASSLGGKTGNTIYF
TRBJ2-1,TRBV5-1,16,CASSSVVSGGYNEQFF
TRBJ1-1,TRBV3-1/TRBV3-2,15,CASSQRQGAYTEAFF
TRBJ1-2,TRBV30,12,CAWSPGNYGYTF
TRBJ2-7,TRBV4-2,16,CASSQEEGQGDYEQYF
TRBJ2-2,TRBV7-2,15,CASSPLGGQNGELFF
TRBJ1-1,TRBV5-5,17,CASSLRGQGAGDTEAFF
TRBJ2-5,TRBV7-2,15,CASSPTGQIQETQYF
TRBJ1-6,TRBV6-2/TRBV6-3,18,CASSYSPTRGAYNSPLHF